These 28 T cell receptor beta chains share one sample of origin, sequenced in a study of cytomegalovirus exposure and HLA in healthy donors. Sequencing was performed with immunoSEQ multiplex PCR; in TCRdb, only in-frame clones are kept and a portion is missing. This table has approximately 280,000 clones, approximately 90% appearing once. Sequencing was performed on PBMCs. Receptor source: a woman younger than 35 in good health and CMV-seronegative.

The chain employs TRBV4-1 and TRBJ1-3, with D possibly being TRBD1 (5 bases). This CDR3 spans 16 amino acids. Per the germline V gene, CDR1 is MGHRA and CDR2 is YSYEKL. V lost 6 bases and J 1 base, leaving 16 bases between the germline ends. The CDR3: CASRPVGGKSGNTIYF. CDR3 in DNA: TGCGCCAGCAGGCCCGTCGGGGGAAAATCTGGAAACACCATATATTTT.

V and J are TRBV5-1 and TRBJ2-5; maybe TRBD2 (6 bases). CDR1 is SGHRS and CDR2 is YFSETQ in the germline V gene. V dropped 4 bases and J dropped 5 bases, with 12 bases sitting between them. The CDR3 totals 13 residues. CDR3 protein: CASSLGTAETQYF. For the CDR3, the DNA is TGCGCCAGCAGCCTCGGGACTGCGGAGACCCAGTACTTC.

The V and J genes are TRBV6-1 and TRBJ2-5; the match to TRBD1 covers 10 bases. This CDR3 has 15 residues. V shed 10 bases and J 5 bases; nucleotides not matched to a gene: 13. Per germline, CDR1 MNHNS and CDR2 SASEGT. CDR3 DNA: TGTGCCACCACGACAGGGGGCCTCCGGGGGGAGACCCAGTACTTC. Amino acid sequence: CATTTGGLRGETQYF.

The chain employs TRBV15 and TRBJ2-5; the match to TRBD2 covers 15 bases. This CDR3 region has 19 residues. Germline loops: CDR1 LNHNV, CDR2 YYDKDF (reference sequence). The V gene end was trimmed by 2 bases and the J gene end by 5 bases; junction bases not matched to a gene: 12. CDR3 nucleotide sequence: TGTGCCACCAGCAGATGGGGAGGGACTAGCGGGAGGAGGAGGGAGACCCAGTACTTC. It specifies CATSRWGGTSGRRRETQYF.

This rearrangement joins TRBV7-9 to TRBJ2-5; no clear D gene. The CDR3 totals 10 residues. V was pared by 4 bases and J by 7 bases, with 4 bases between. Germline V CDR1 and CDR2: SEHNR, FQNEAQ (reference sequence). In DNA, the CDR3 is TGTGCCAGCAGCTCTGTGACCCAGTACTTC. This sequence encodes CASSSVTQYF. The complete variable domain, with remaining parts taken from reference TRBV7-9 and TRBJ2-5, reads DTGVSQNPRHKITKRGQNVTFRCDPISEHNRLYWYRQTLGQGPEFLTYFQNEAQLEKSRLLSDRFSAERPKGSFSTLEIQRTEQGDSAMYLCASSSVTQYFGPGTRLLVL.

The chain is built from TRBV4-1 and TRBJ2-5; 16 bases map to TRBD2. The junction had 12 bases not matched to a gene; V was cut back by 4 bases and J by 7 bases. CDR1 is MGHRA and CDR2 is YSYEKL in the germline V gene. This CDR3 is 18 amino acids long. CDR3 DNA sequence: TGCGCCAGCAGCCGAACCGGGACTAGCGGGAGGGCCAGTGGGACCCAGTACTTC. It is translated as CASSRTGTSGRASGTQYF.

The chain has TRBV9 and TRBJ1-2, with a weak D call TRBD1 (6 bases). The CDR3 consists of 14 residues. The germline V gene has CDR1 SGDLS and CDR2 YYNGEE. V gave up 5 bases and J gave up 3 bases, with 14 bases separating them. Here the CDR3 reads CASSLTGSDYGYTF. The CDR3 DNA reads as TGTGCCAGCAGTTTAACAGGGAGCGACTATGGCTACACCTTC.

The V call is TRBV7-6, the J call TRBJ2-3; tentative D call: TRBD2 (6 bases). Germline CDR1 and CDR2: SGHVS and FNYEAQ. V dropped 2 bases and J dropped 0 bases, with 18 bases sitting between them. The length of the CDR3 is 18 residues. The chain's CDR3 is CASSLRGIRRDSTDTQYF. The DNA for the CDR3 is TGTGCCAGCAGCTTACGCGGGATCCGCAGGGATAGCACAGATACGCAGTATTTT.

The rearrangement links TRBV4-1 to TRBJ1-2, with 7 positions matching TRBD1. The germline V gene encodes CDR1 MGHRA and CDR2 YSYEKL. The CDR3 sequence is 15 residues long. The J segment lost 4 bases and the V segment lost 3 bases, leaving 8 bases of the junction unmatched. CDR3 sequence (DNA): TGCGCCAGCAGCCACCCTGCAACAGGGGCCTATGGCTACACCTTC. This sequence encodes CASSHPATGAYGYTF.

CDR3 DNA sequence: TGTGCCAGCAGTGAAAGCGGGGGGTACAATGAGCAGTTCTTC. It translates to CASSESGGYNEQFF. V and J are TRBV6-1 and TRBJ2-1, with 9 bases that match TRBD2. Per the germline V gene, CDR1 is MNHNS and CDR2 is SASEGT. Trimming at V came to 2 bases and at J to 4 bases, leaving 0 bases not matched to a gene. The CDR3 is 14 residues long.

J is TRBJ2-1 and V is TRBV6-6; 7 bases match TRBD1. The CDR3 is 15 residues long. J gave up 2 bases and V 0 bases, and 1 base lay outside the gene matches. Germline V lookup: CDR1 MNHNY, CDR2 SVGAGI (reference sequence). The chain's CDR3 is CASSYSQGAYNEQFF. Here the CDR3 DNA reads TGTGCCAGCAGTTACTCGCAGGGGGCCTACAATGAGCAGTTCTTC.

V is TRBV6-6 and J is TRBJ2-7, with 9 bases identical to TRBD1. The CDR3 runs to 14 residues. The trim removed 0 bases at V and 6 bases at J, leaving 3 bases unmatched. Germline lookup yields CDR1 MNHNY and CDR2 SVGAGI (reference sequence). DNA for the CDR3: TGTGCCAGCAGTTACTCGGACAGGGGACTCGAGCAGTACTTC. It specifies CASSYSDRGLEQYF.

The V and J genes are TRBV19 and TRBJ2-7, with 10 bases that match TRBD1. This CDR3 is built from 13 residues. V was clipped by 6 bases and J by 5 bases; unmatched bases: 4. CDR1 and CDR2 (germline): LNHDA, SQIVND (reference sequence). The CDR3 region is CASSDRGLNEQYF. CDR3 nucleotides: TGTGCCAGTAGCGACAGGGGGCTCAACGAGCAGTACTTC.

The rearrangement uses TRBV7-8 and TRBJ1-5; 8 bases are shared with TRBD1. Germline CDR1 SGHVS, CDR2 FQNEAQ. Trimming at V came to 5 bases and at J to 2 bases, leaving 5 bases not matched to a gene. CDR3 length: 15 residues. CDR3 sequence: CASSDRQGRNQPQHF. The CDR3 region has the DNA TGTGCCAGCAGCGACCGACAGGGGCGCAATCAGCCCCAGCATTTT.

The genes are TRBV27 and TRBJ2-1; 10 nucleotides match TRBD1. Germline values: CDR1 MNHEY, CDR2 SMNVEV (reference sequence). The CDR3 totals 15 residues. Trimming cost V 6 bases and J 7 bases; bases outside gene matches: 9. This CDR3 is CASSPFGTGENEQFF. CDR3 in DNA: TGTGCCAGCAGCCCCTTCGGGACAGGGGAAAATGAGCAGTTCTTC.

V gene TRBV28 combines with J gene TRBJ1-1, with D perhaps matching TRBD1 (5 bases). With 5 bases removed from V and 4 bases from J, the gap between germline ends came to 17 bases. Germline assignment: CDR1 MDHEN and CDR2 SYDVKM. CDR3 length: 15 residues. CDR3 nucleotide sequence: TGTGCCAGCAGTGACCGGGGGGGAGCGGGCACTGAAGCTTTCTTT. Protein product: CASSDRGGAGTEAFF.

The V gene is TRBV5-1, the J gene TRBJ1-2, with no clear D. The V end was cut by 4 bases, the J end by 3 bases, with 13 bases between. The CDR3 length is 14 residues. CDR1 is SGHRS, CDR2 YFSETQ, per germline. The CDR3 region is CASSPRLADYGYTF. Written as DNA, the CDR3 is TGCGCCAGCAGCCCAAGACTGGCGGACTATGGCTACACCTTC.

The chain uses TRBV2 and TRBJ2-7, with 9 bases matching TRBD1. Germline loops: CDR1 SNHLY, CDR2 FYNNEI. After removal of 9 bases from V and 1 base from J, the junction contained 1 base not matched to a gene. CDR3 length: 12 amino acids. CDR3 residues: CARQGASYEQYF. The DNA of the CDR3 is TGTGCCAGACAGGGGGCTTCCTACGAGCAGTACTTC.

This chain uses TRBV6-5 with TRBJ1-1, with unresolved D. Trimming removed 6 bases from V and 5 bases from J, with 19 bases in between. This CDR3 contains 15 residues. CDR1 and CDR2 (germline): MNHEY, SVGAGI. CDR3 sequence (DNA): TGTGCCAGCAGGTACGCGGAGGGCTATTTAACTGAAGCTTTCTTT. It is translated as CASRYAEGYLTEAFF.

The rearrangement links TRBV28 to TRBJ1-5; TRBD1 aligns across 7 bases. The length of the CDR3 is 15 residues. With V trimmed by 3 bases and J by 4 bases, 6 bases remained unmatched. Germline V CDR1 and CDR2: MDHEN, SYDVKM. CDR3 coding DNA: TGTGCCAGCAGTTTCCTCGACAGGGCAAATCAGCCCCAGCATTTT. This encodes CASSFLDRANQPQHF.

In this sample, this clone turned up a few times. The V gene is TRBV7-9, the J gene TRBJ2-7, with D perhaps matching TRBD1 (6 bases). The CDR3 has 13 amino acids. The germline V gene encodes CDR1 SEHNR and CDR2 FQNEAQ (reference sequence). Trimming pared 1 base from V and 3 bases from J, leaving 7 bases between. Here the CDR3 DNA reads TGTGCCAGCAGCTTAGGCAGGGGCTACGAGCAGTACTTC. Its protein product is CASSLGRGYEQYF.

This clone came up a few times. The genes are TRBV11-2 and TRBJ2-7, with 9 nucleotides matching TRBD1. The CDR3 has 15 residues. The germline CDR1 and CDR2 sequences are SGHAT and FQNNGV. V shed 5 bases, J shed 9 bases, and the junction held 14 bases outside the gene matches. CDR3: CASSTIGQGKEAQYF. CDR3 bases: TGTGCCAGCAGCACAATCGGACAGGGGAAGGAGGCGCAGTACTTC.

The table lists this clone with a few counts. V usage is TRBV7-6 and J usage is TRBJ2-1, with TRBD2 identical over 9 bases. J lost 8 bases, V lost 3 bases, and 8 bases had no gene match. CDR1 and CDR2 from the germline V gene are SGHVS and FNYEAQ. The CDR3 sequence is 15 residues long. The CDR3 nucleotides are TGTGCCAGCAGCTTCCGCGGGAGGGACGTGGATGAGCAGTTCTTC. This codes for CASSFRGRDVDEQFF.

The rearrangement joins TRBV27 to TRBJ1-4; 9 nucleotides agree with TRBD1. The V segment lost 7 bases and the J segment 4 bases; nucleotides outside the gene matches: 13. CDR3 length: 17 amino acids. Germline assignment: CDR1 MNHEY and CDR2 SMNVEV (reference sequence). CDR3: CASKKLGAGQGNEKLFF. The CDR3 DNA follows: TGTGCCAGCAAAAAGTTAGGCGCGGGACAGGGTAATGAAAAACTGTTTTTT.

Only one count was recorded for this clone. This sequence joins TRBV21-1 and TRBJ2-2; the D call TRBD1 from the table was never checked on the DNA. TRBV21-1 is a known pseudogene. The CDR3 totals 18 residues. CDR3 sequence (DNA): TGTGCCAGCAGCAAAGAGGACAGGGGGCCTCCCAGCACCGGGGAGCTGTTTTTT. The encoded protein is CASSKEDRGPPSTGELFF.

This clone was picked up a small number of times. The CDR3 DNA follows: TGTGCCTGGAGTGCCGACTACATGGGAAAACTGTTTTTT. Its protein product is CAWSADYMGKLFF. V usage is TRBV30 and J usage is TRBJ1-4, with unresolved D. Germline V lookup: CDR1 GTSNPN, CDR2 SVGIG (reference sequence). The CDR3 length is 13 residues. Between the trimmed V and J ends, which lost 1 base and 10 bases, there was a span of 13 bases.

This clone appeared once. The chain carries TRBV5-4 and TRBJ2-7, with 10 bases lining up with TRBD2. Germline V lookup: CDR1 SGHNT, CDR2 YYREEE (reference sequence). CDR3 length: 15 residues. Trimming cost V 2 bases and J 3 bases; bases outside gene matches: 5. The CDR3 here is CASSLGLADFYEQYF. The DNA of the CDR3 is TGTGCCAGCAGCTTAGGACTAGCGGATTTCTACGAGCAGTACTTC.

V gene TRBV2 combines with J gene TRBJ1-2; TRBD1 agrees at 8 bases. The CDR3 is 18 amino acids. V was clipped by 0 bases and J by 3 bases; unmatched bases: 12. Germline-derived CDR1 and CDR2 are SNHLY and FYNNEI. The CDR3 region is CASSEAGQGAGLDYGYTF. Here the CDR3 DNA reads TGTGCCAGCAGTGAAGCGGGGCAGGGGGCAGGACTGGACTATGGCTACACCTTC.